Below, 20 T cell receptor beta chains from the same sample are listed, as sequenced in a study of blood T cell repertoires in COVID-19. The method was immunoSEQ multiplex PCR; TCRdb's version includes in-frame clones alone and lacks a portion of them. The sample includes 69,000 or so clones, roughly 80% of them seen just once. The sequencing input was peripheral blood. The receptors originated from an elderly woman with active or convalescent COVID-19.

The rearrangement uses TRBV3-1 (or the pseudogene TRBV3-2) and TRBJ2-3; possibly TRBD2 for D (6 bases). Germline V lookup: CDR1 LGHDT, CDR2 YNNKEL (reference sequence). The CDR3 length is 14 residues. Trimming left V 4 bases short and J 6 bases short, with 14 bases between. CDR3 sequence (DNA): TGTGCCAGCAGCCCGTACGGTGGGGGGGATACGCAGTATTTT. Amino acids: CASSPYGGGDTQYF.

The V call is TRBV5-1, the J call TRBJ2-7; 9 positions agree with TRBD2. The CDR3 covers 15 residues. The junction had 8 bases not matched to a gene; V was cut back by 1 base and J by 6 bases. The V gene's germline CDR1 is SGHRS and CDR2 YFSETQ. The CDR3 loop reads CASSLLGSGRSEQYF. For the CDR3, the DNA is TGCGCCAGCAGCTTGCTAGGCAGCGGGAGGAGCGAGCAGTACTTC.

This clone is a singleton in its sample. V and J are TRBV4-1 and TRBJ1-4; TRBD1 matches 8 bases. The CDR3 is 17 residues long. Losses at the gene ends were 1 base for V and 10 bases for J; bases not matched to a gene: 14. The germline CDR1 and CDR2 sequences are MGHRA and YSYEKL. The CDR3 bases are TGCGCCAGCAGCCAAGTCCCTTCAGGGGGCGGTGATGGAAAACTGTTTTTT. This gives the protein CASSQVPSGGGDGKLFF.

The chain employs TRBV28 and TRBJ2-2; a possible D gene is TRBD2 (6 bases). Germline-derived CDR1 and CDR2 are MDHEN and SYDVKM. This CDR3 has 17 residues. V dropped 5 bases and J dropped 6 bases, with 22 bases sitting between them. CDR3 DNA: TGTGCCAGCAGTACCTCTAGCGCCCTGGGGCGGTCCGGGGAGCTGTTTTTT. It encodes CASSTSSALGRSGELFF.

The rearrangement joins TRBV5-5 to TRBJ1-4; tentatively, D is TRBD1 (5 bases). The CDR3 contains 15 residues. Germline CDR1 SGHKS, CDR2 YYEKEE (reference sequence). Trimming removed 0 bases at V and 3 bases at J, with 9 bases between. The CDR3 DNA sequence: TGTGCCAGCAGCTTGGACCCAGGGCCTAATGAAAAACTGTTTTTT. Translation: CASSLDPGPNEKLFF.

This clone was observed once. This chain connects TRBV6-2 or TRBV6-3 to TRBJ2-7; 11 nucleotides align to TRBD1. Looked up from germline, CDR1 is MNHEY and CDR2 is SVGEGT. The J segment lost 7 bases and the V segment lost 6 bases, leaving 17 bases of the junction unmatched. This CDR3 is built from 17 residues. The CDR3 sequence: CASSRGWGGQGAREQYF. DNA for the CDR3: TGTGCCAGCAGCCGTGGTTGGGGCGGACAGGGGGCGAGAGAGCAGTACTTC.

The chain carries TRBV7-3 and TRBJ2-6; maybe TRBD1 (6 bases). There are 15 residues in the CDR3. V was shortened by 6 bases and J by 4 bases, with 13 bases between the two germline ends. In germline, CDR1 is SGHTA, CDR2 FQGTGA. As DNA, the CDR3 is TGTGCCAGCAGTCCTCAGGGGACCGGGGCCAACGTCCTGACTTTC. Protein sequence: CASSPQGTGANVLTF.

The CDR3 loop is CASSRSGSSNYGYTF. As DNA, the CDR3 is TGTGCCAGCAGCCGCAGCGGCAGTTCTAACTATGGCTACACCTTC. The chain combines TRBV7-9 with TRBJ1-2; D call uncertain. The CDR3 is 15 residues long. Germline assignment: CDR1 SEHNR and CDR2 FQNEAQ (reference sequence). Trimming pared 5 bases from V and 0 bases from J, leaving 13 bases between.

The chain joins TRBV18 to TRBJ1-1; D not certain. V was cut by 4 bases and J by 1 base, with 7 bases left in between. The CDR3 has 13 amino acids. Per germline, CDR1 KGHSH and CDR2 LQKENI. DNA of the CDR3: TGTGCCAGCTCACTGGGAGAGAACACTGAAGCTTTCTTT. Its protein product is CASSLGENTEAFF.

The chain recombines TRBV6-5 with TRBJ1-1; TRBD1 aligns across 9 bases. The CDR3 loop spans 14 amino acids. J was trimmed by 6 bases and V by 6 bases; bases with no gene match: 8. Germline CDR1 and CDR2: MNHEY and SVGAGI. The CDR3 DNA is TGTGCCAGCAGCCGGGGGACAGGGACGCCTGAAGCTTTCTTT. Its protein is CASSRGTGTPEAFF.

The chain recombines TRBV24-1 with TRBJ2-4; 10 bases fit TRBD2. The ends lost 1 base at V and 6 bases at J; junction bases unmatched: 11. The CDR3 length is 18 residues. Germline CDR1 and CDR2: KGHDR and SFDVKD. CDR3 amino acids: CATSDLGPLAGAPNIQYF. The CDR3 DNA sequence: TGTGCCACCAGTGATTTAGGGCCTCTAGCGGGAGCGCCAAACATTCAGTACTTC.

The gene calls are TRBV6-1 and TRBJ1-3; TRBD1 matches 9 bases. The CDR3 has 17 amino acids. The germline CDR1 and CDR2 sequences are MNHNS and SASEGT. J lost 6 bases, V lost 2 bases, and 11 bases had no gene match. The CDR3 coding sequence is TGTGCCAGCAGTGAACGAGGGACAGGGTCTTTATTAAACACCATATATTTT. Translating it yields CASSERGTGSLLNTIYF.

This chain uses TRBV19 with TRBJ2-7; 8 positions match TRBD2. This CDR3 is built from 16 residues. CDR1 is LNHDA, CDR2 SQIVND, per germline (reference sequence). V lost 4 bases to trimming and J lost 7 bases; unmatched junction nucleotides: 15. CDR3 loop: CASSTAEPGRAGEQYF. The CDR3 nucleotides read TGTGCCAGTAGTACAGCAGAGCCCGGGAGGGCGGGAGAGCAGTACTTC.

This rearrangement joins TRBV6-2 or TRBV6-3 to TRBJ2-3, with D possibly being TRBD1 (5 bases). The CDR3 consists of 18 residues. V was clipped by 4 bases and J by 6 bases, with 26 bases between them. Looked up from germline, CDR1 is MNHEY and CDR2 is SVGEGT. For the CDR3, the DNA is TGTGCCAGCAGTTTGGACCTACAGGCGCCGGAGAAAAGGGATACGCAGTATTTT. As protein: CASSLDLQAPEKRDTQYF.

The chain has TRBV10-3 and TRBJ1-2, with a possible D match to TRBD1 (6 bases). V shed 10 bases and J shed 0 bases, with 21 bases lying between them. The CDR3 has 16 amino acids. Germline V gene lookup returns CDR1 ENHRY and CDR2 SYGVKD. This CDR3 reads CATARSGDGANYGYTF. The CDR3 coding sequence is TGTGCCACCGCGCGCTCAGGGGATGGTGCTAACTATGGCTACACCTTC.

V usage is TRBV18 and J usage is TRBJ2-7, with D maybe TRBD1 (6 bases). CDR1 and CDR2 (germline): KGHSH, LQKENI. The CDR3 length is 16 residues. V was clipped by 0 bases and J by 5 bases, with 17 bases between them. The CDR3 DNA follows: TGTGCCAGCTCACCACCGGGTGGGCAGGGGCAACACGAGCAGTACTTC. Its protein is CASSPPGGQGQHEQYF.

The V gene is TRBV11-3, the J gene TRBJ1-6; no clear D. The CDR3 contains 12 residues. The V end was cut by 2 bases, the J end by 9 bases, with 5 bases between. Germline V gene sequence: CDR1 SGHNT, CDR2 YENEEA. The CDR3 bases are TGTGCCAGCAGCTTAAGTAGTTCACCCCTCCACTTT. It is translated as CASSLSSSPLHF.

This chain links TRBV11-3 with TRBJ2-5, with 7 bases aligning to TRBD2. The CDR3 has 15 residues. V lost 2 bases to trimming and J lost 4 bases; unmatched junction nucleotides: 7. Germline assignment: CDR1 SGHNT and CDR2 YENEEA. CDR3 amino acids: CASSLTGGLRETQYF. The CDR3 DNA follows: TGTGCCAGCAGCTTAACGGGAGGTTTAAGAGAGACCCAGTACTTC.

The chain uses TRBV5-1 and TRBJ2-3, with 8 nucleotides matching TRBD1. The CDR3 runs 14 residues. The J segment lost 4 bases and the V segment lost 2 bases, leaving 3 bases of the junction unmatched. Germline assignment: CDR1 SGHRS and CDR2 YFSETQ. CDR3 protein: CASSFQGAPDTQYF. CDR3 sequence (DNA): TGCGCCAGCAGCTTCCAGGGGGCCCCAGATACGCAGTATTTT.

The chain recombines TRBV10-3 with TRBJ2-5; 13 nucleotides agree with TRBD2. Trimming took 10 bases from V and 0 from J; bases not matched to a gene: 2. The length of the CDR3 is 14 residues. The germline V gene has CDR1 ENHRY and CDR2 SYGVKD. CDR3 in amino acids: CASGLAGDQETQYF. The CDR3 DNA sequence: TGTGCCAGCGGACTAGCGGGGGACCAAGAGACCCAGTACTTC.